Below, 9 T cell receptor beta chains from the same sample are listed, as sequenced in a study of blood T cell repertoires in COVID-19. Sequencing used immunoSEQ multiplex PCR; TCRdb keeps in-frame clones, though not all of them. The sample consists of hundreds of thousands of clones, roughly 90% of them appearing once. Material: peripheral blood. The source is a woman aged 45-60 years with active or convalescent COVID-19.

This chain links TRBV7-3 with TRBJ2-1; D is perhaps TRBD2 (6 bases). Per germline, CDR1 SGHTA and CDR2 FQGTGA. With 3 bases removed from V and 0 bases from J, the gap between germline ends came to 9 bases. This CDR3 is 15 amino acids long. For the CDR3, the DNA is TGTGCCAGCAGCTTGGGACTTTCCTCCTACAATGAGCAGTTCTTC. Its translation: CASSLGLSSYNEQFF. The full variable domain, with the rest looked up from reference TRBV7-3 and TRBJ2-1, is GAGVSQTPSNKVTEKGKYVELRCDPISGHTALYWYRQSLGQGPEFLIYFQGTGAADDSGLPNDRFFAVRPEGSVSTLKIQRTERGDSAVYLCASSLGLSSYNEQFFGPGTRLTVL.

J is TRBJ2-3 and V is TRBV7-2; D not resolved. The CDR3 is 14 residues long. Trimming took 1 base from V and 5 from J, leaving 10 bases between them. Germline V lookup: CDR1 SGHTA, CDR2 FQGNSA. CDR3 in amino acids: CASSLGSYRDTQYF. CDR3 coding DNA: TGTGCCAGCAGCTTAGGTAGTTACAGAGATACGCAGTATTTT. Full variable domain (rest looked up from reference TRBV7-2 and TRBJ2-3): GAGVSQSPSNKVTEKGKDVELRCDPISGHTALYWYRQSLGQGLEFLIYFQGNSAPDKSGLPSDRFSAERTGGSVSTLTIQRTQQEDSAVYLCASSLGSYRDTQYFGPGTRLTVL.

This clone has a handful of counts. The chain joins TRBV29-1 to TRBJ2-1; a possible D gene is TRBD2 (6 bases). The CDR3 contains 14 residues. The V end was cut by 6 bases, the J end by 10 bases, with 22 bases between. Germline V CDR1 and CDR2: SQVTM, ANQGSEA. The CDR3 coding sequence is TGCAGCGTCGCCGGGGGACTCCAAGGAATGGAGCAGTTCTTC. It specifies CSVAGGLQGMEQFF.

The chain carries TRBV4-2 and TRBJ1-5; 9 bases fit TRBD1. Trimming cost V 1 base and J 6 bases; bases outside gene matches: 7. The CDR3 sequence is 16 residues long. The germline gives CDR1 LGHNA, CDR2 YNFKEQ. The CDR3 here is CASSQGPDRGVQPQHF. Here the CDR3 DNA reads TGTGCCAGCAGCCAAGGCCCGGACAGGGGAGTTCAGCCCCAGCATTTT.

The rearrangement joins TRBV7-3 to TRBJ2-3, with a tentative D call TRBD1 (5 bases). The CDR3 spans 13 residues. Trimming took 7 bases from V and 2 from J, leaving 10 bases between them. Germline V CDR1 and CDR2: SGHTA, FQGTGA. The CDR3 sequence: CASTQGATDTQYF. In DNA form, the CDR3 reads TGTGCCAGCACCCAAGGGGCCACAGATACGCAGTATTTT.

This rearrangement joins TRBV18 to TRBJ2-5, with D uncertain. The ends were cut back, 0 bases at V and 1 base at J, with 12 bases in the middle. The germline V gene has CDR1 KGHSH and CDR2 LQKENI. The CDR3 is made up of 16 amino acids. CDR3 sequence: CASSPPNRPIQETQYF. The CDR3 DNA reads TGTGCCAGCTCACCACCGAACAGACCGATCCAAGAGACCCAGTACTTC.

The V and J genes are TRBV27 and TRBJ2-7; tentative D call: TRBD1 (6 bases). The CDR3 contains 16 residues. Germline values: CDR1 MNHEY, CDR2 SMNVEV (reference sequence). V lost 3 bases and J 3 bases, leaving 18 bases between the germline ends. CDR3 sequence (DNA): TGTGCCAGCAGTTTGCAAATCCGGGACAATTACTACGAGCAGTACTTC. Translation: CASSLQIRDNYYEQYF.

The V and J genes are TRBV7-2 and TRBJ2-3; the D gene is possibly TRBD2 (5 bases). V dropped 4 bases and J dropped 2 bases, with 10 bases sitting between them. CDR1 and CDR2 from the germline V gene are SGHTA and FQGNSA. CDR3 length: 14 amino acids. CDR3 sequence: CASSYGLFTDTQYF. Written as DNA, the CDR3 is TGTGCCAGCAGCTACGGACTTTTCACAGATACGCAGTATTTT. Complete variable domain (other parts from reference TRBV7-2 and TRBJ2-3): GAGVSQSPSNKVTEKGKDVELRCDPISGHTALYWYRQSLGQGLEFLIYFQGNSAPDKSGLPSDRFSAERTGGSVSTLTIQRTQQEDSAVYLCASSYGLFTDTQYFGPGTRLTVL.

This chain uses TRBV9 with TRBJ2-7; 8 positions agree with TRBD1. Germline assignment: CDR1 SGDLS and CDR2 YYNGEE. CDR3 length equals 14 residues. Germline trimming cut 3 bases from V and 3 bases from J; bases unmatched to any gene: 5. Written as DNA, the CDR3 is TGTGCCAGCAGCGACGGACAGGGAGGCTACGAGCAGTACTTC. It specifies CASSDGQGGYEQYF.